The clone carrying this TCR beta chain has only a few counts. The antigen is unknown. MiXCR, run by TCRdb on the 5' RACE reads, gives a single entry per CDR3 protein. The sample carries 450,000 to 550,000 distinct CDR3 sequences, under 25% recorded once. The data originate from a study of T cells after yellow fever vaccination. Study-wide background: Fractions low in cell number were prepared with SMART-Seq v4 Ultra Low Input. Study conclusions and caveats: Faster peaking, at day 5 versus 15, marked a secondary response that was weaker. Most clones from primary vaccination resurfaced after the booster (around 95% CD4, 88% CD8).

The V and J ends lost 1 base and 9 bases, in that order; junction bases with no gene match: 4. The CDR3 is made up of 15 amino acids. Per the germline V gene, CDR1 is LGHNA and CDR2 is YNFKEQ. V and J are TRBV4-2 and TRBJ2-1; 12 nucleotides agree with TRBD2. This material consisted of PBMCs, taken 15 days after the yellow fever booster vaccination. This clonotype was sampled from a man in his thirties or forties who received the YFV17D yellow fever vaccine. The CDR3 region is CASSQGGTSGFEQFF. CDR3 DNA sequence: TGTGCCAGCAGCCAAGGAGGGACTAGCGGGTTTGAGCAGTTCTTC.